This record concerns one TCR beta chain sequence. As yet, its antigen is unknown. Assay execution took place at the deep level. The protocol was immunoSEQ multiplex PCR, while the TCRdb copy is restricted to in-frame clones and leaves out a portion. The sample shows over a million clones, around 75% of them seen only once. Germline V gene lookup returns CDR1 SNHLY and CDR2 FYNNEI. The CDR3 covers 15 residues. Trimming took 6 bases from V and 3 from J; bases not matched to a gene: 8. This sample is part of a study of shared clonotypes between healthy human individuals. Study-level points and caveats: Unshared clonotypes carried lower generation probabilities than those common to all four donors. Investigators collected only blood, and repertoires in tissues likely differ.

The sample taken for sequencing was memory CD4+ T cells sorted from blood. Subset in this sample: CD45RA-negative fraction. This clonotype was obtained from a man between 18 and 35 years old in good health. V and J are TRBV2 and TRBJ2-1, with 7 nucleotides matching TRBD1. CDR3 DNA sequence: TGTGCCAGCAGACAGGACAGGTTGAACTACAATGAGCAGTTCTTC. Translated, it gives CASRQDRLNYNEQFF.